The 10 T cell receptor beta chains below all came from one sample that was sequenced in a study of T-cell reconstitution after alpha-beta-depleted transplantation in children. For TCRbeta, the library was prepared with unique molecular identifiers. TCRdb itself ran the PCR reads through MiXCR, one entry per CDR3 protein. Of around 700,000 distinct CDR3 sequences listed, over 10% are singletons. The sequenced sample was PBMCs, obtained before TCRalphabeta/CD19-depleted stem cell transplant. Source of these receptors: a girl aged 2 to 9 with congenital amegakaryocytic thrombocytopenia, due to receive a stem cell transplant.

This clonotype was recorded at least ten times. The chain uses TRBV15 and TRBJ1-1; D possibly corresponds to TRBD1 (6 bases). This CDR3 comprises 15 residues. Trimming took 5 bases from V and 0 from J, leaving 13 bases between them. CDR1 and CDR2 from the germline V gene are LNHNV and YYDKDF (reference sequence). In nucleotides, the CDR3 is TGTGCCACCAGCGCAACGGACAGATTGAACACTGAAGCTTTCTTT. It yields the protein CATSATDRLNTEAFF.

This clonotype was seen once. CDR3 loop: CASSESPTVWETGELFF. In DNA form, the CDR3 reads TGTGCCAGCAGTGAATCGCCCACCGTGTGGGAAACCGGGGAGCTGTTTTTT. The chain joins TRBV25-1 to TRBJ2-2, with D unresolved. The ends were cut back, 1 base at V and 5 bases at J, with 17 bases in the middle. This CDR3 is built from 17 residues. Germline V gives CDR1 MGHDK, CDR2 SYGVNS.

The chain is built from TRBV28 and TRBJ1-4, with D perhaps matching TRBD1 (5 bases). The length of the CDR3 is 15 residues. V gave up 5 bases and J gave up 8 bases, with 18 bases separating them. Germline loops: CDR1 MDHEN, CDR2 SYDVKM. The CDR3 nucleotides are TGTGCCAGCAGTCTGCGCGGGGGGGGTCTCGAAAAACTGTTTTTT. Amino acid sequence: CASSLRGGGLEKLFF.

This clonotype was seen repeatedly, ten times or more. CDR3 DNA sequence: TGCAGTGCAGAGGGGCAGGAAAACACTGAAGCTTTCTTT. Protein: CSAEGQENTEAFF. The chain joins TRBV20-1 to TRBJ1-1, with D tentatively TRBD1 (5 bases). The germline V gene has CDR1 DFQATT and CDR2 SNEGSKA (reference sequence). V lost 6 bases to trimming and J lost 2 bases, with 13 bases between them. The CDR3 consists of 13 residues.

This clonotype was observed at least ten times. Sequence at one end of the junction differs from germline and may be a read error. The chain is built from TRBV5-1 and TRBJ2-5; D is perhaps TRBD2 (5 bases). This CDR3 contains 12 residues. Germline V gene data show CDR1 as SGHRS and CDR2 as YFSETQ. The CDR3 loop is CASSPGQETQYF. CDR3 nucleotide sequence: TGTGCCAGCAGTCCGGGGCAAGAGACCCAGTACTTC.

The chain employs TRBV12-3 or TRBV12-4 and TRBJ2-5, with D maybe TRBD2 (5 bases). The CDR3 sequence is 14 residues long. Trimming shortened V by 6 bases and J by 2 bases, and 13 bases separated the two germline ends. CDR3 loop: CASSHPTIQETQYF. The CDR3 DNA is TGTGCCAGCAGCCATCCGACTATACAAGAGACCCAGTACTTC.

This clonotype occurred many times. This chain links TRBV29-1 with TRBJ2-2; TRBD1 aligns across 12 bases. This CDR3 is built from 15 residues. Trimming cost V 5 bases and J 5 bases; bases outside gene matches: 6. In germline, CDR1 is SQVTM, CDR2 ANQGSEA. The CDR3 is CSVWLGQGATGELFF. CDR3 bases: TGCAGCGTTTGGTTGGGACAGGGGGCGACCGGGGAGCTGTTTTTT.

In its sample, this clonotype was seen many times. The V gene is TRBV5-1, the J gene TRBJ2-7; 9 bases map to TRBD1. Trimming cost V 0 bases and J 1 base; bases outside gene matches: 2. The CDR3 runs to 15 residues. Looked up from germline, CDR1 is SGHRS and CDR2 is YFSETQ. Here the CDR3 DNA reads TGCGCCAGCAGCTTGGTGGACAGGGGATCCTACGAGCAGTACTTC. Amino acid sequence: CASSLVDRGSYEQYF.

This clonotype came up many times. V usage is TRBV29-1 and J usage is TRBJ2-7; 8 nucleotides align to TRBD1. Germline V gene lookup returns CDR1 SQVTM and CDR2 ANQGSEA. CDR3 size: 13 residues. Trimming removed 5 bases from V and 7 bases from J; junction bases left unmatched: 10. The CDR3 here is CSVPGTGLREQYF. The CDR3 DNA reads TGCAGCGTTCCCGGGACAGGTCTCCGTGAGCAGTACTTC.

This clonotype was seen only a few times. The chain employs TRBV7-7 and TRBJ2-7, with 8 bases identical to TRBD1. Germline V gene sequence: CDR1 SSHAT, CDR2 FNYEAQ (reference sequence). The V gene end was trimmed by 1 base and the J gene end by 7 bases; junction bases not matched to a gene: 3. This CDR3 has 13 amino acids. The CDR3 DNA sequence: TGTGCCAGCAGCTTAGATGGGACAGGAGAGCAGTACTTC. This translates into CASSLDGTGEQYF.